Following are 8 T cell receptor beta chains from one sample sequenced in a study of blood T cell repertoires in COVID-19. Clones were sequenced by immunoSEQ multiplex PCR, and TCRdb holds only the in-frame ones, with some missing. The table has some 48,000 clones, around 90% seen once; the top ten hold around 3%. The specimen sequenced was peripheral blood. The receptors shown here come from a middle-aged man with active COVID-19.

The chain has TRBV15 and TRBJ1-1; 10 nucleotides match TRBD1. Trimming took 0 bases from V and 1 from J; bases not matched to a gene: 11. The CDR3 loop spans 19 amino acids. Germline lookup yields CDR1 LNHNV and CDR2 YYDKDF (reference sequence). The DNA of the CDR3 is TGTGCCACCAGCAGAGATAATGCCCGGGACAGGGGATCGAACACTGAAGCTTTCTTT. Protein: CATSRDNARDRGSNTEAFF.

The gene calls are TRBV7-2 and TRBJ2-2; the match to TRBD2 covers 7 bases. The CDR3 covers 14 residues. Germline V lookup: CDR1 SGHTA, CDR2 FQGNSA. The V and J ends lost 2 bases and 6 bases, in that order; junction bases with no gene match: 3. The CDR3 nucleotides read TGTGCCAGCAGCTTAAAGGCGGGGGCCGGGGAGCTGTTTTTT. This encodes CASSLKAGAGELFF.

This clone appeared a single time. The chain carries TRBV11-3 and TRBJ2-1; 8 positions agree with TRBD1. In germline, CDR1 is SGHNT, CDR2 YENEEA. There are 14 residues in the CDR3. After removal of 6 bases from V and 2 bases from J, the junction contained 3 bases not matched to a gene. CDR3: CASRAGGPYNEQFF. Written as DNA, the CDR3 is TGTGCCAGCAGGGCAGGGGGCCCCTACAATGAGCAGTTCTTC.

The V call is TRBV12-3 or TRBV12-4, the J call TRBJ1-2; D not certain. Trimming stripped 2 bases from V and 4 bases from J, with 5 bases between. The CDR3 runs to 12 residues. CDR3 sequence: CASSLRGYGYTF. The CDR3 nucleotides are TGTGCCAGCAGTTTAAGAGGCTATGGCTACACCTTC.

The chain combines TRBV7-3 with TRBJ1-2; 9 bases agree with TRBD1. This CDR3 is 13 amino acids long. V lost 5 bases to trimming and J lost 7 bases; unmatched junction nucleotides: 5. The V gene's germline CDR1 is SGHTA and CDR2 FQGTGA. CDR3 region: CASSPQGAPGYTF. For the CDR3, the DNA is TGTGCCAGCAGCCCACAGGGGGCGCCTGGCTACACCTTC.

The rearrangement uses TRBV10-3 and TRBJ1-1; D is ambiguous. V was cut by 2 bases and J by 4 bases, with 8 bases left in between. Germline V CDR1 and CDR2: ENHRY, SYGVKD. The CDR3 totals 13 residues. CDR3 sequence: CAISESGSTEAFF. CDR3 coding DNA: TGTGCCATCAGTGAGAGCGGAAGCACTGAAGCTTTCTTT.

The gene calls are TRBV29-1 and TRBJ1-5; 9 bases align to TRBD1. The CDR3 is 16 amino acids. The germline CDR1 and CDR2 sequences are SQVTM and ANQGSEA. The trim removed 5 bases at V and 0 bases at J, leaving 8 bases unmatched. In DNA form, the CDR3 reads TGCAGCGTTTCCACCGGGACAGGGTATAGCAATCAGCCCCAGCATTTT. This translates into CSVSTGTGYSNQPQHF.

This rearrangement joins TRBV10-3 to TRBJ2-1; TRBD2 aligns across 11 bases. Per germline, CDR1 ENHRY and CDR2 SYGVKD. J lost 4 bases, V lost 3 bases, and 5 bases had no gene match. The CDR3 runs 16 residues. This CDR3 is CAISDFGTSGYNEQFF. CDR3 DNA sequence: TGTGCCATCAGTGATTTTGGGACTAGCGGATACAATGAGCAGTTCTTC.